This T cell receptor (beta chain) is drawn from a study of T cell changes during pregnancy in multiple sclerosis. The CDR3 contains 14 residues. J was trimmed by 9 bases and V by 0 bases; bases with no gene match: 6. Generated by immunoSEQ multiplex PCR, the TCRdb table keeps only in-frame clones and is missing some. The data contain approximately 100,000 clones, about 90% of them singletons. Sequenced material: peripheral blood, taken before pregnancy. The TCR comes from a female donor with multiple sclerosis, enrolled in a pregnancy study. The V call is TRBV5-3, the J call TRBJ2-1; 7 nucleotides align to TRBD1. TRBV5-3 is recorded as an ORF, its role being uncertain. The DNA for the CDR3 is TGTGCCAGAAGCTTGGGACAGGGAATGGGTGAGCAGTTCTTC. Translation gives CARSLGQGMGEQFF.